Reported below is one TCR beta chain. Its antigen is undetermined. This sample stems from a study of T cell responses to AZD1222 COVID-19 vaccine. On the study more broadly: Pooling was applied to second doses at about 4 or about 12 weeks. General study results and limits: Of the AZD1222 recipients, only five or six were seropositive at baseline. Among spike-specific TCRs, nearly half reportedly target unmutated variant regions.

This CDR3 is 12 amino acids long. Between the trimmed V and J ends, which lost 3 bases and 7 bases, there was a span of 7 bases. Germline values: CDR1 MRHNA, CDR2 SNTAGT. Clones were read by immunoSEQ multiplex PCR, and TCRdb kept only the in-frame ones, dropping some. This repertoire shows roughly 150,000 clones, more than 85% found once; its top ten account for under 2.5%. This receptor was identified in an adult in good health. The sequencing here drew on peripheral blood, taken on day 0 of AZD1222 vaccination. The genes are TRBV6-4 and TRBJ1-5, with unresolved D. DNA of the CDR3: TGTGCCAGCAGTGATATCATCCAGCCCCAGCATTTT. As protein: CASSDIIQPQHF.